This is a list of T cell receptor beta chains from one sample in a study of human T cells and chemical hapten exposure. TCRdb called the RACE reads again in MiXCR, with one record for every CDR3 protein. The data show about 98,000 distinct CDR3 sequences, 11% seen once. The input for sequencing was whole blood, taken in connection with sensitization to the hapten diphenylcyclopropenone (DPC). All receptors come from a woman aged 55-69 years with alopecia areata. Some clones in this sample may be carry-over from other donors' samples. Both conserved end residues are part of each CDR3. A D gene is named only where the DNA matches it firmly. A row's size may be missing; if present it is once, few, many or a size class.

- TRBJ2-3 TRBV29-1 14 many CSVGRNQPSDTQYF TGCAGCGTGGGGAGGAACCAGCCATCAGATACGCAGTATTTT
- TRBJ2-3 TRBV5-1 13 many CASSATGTDTQYF TGCGCCAGCAGCGCGACAGGCACAGATACGCAGTATTTT
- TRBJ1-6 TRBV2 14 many CASTSTEDNSPLHF TGTGCCAGCACATCGACGGAGGATAATTCACCCCTCCACTTT
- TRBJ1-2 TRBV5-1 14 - CASSADQGNYGYTF TGCGCCAGCAGCGCCGATCAAGGGAACTATGGCTACACCTTC
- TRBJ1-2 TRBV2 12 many CASSARTYGYTF TGTGCCAGCAGTGCCCGGACCTATGGCTACACCTTC
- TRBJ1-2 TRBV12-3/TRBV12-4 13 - CASSFLSNYGYTF TGTGCCAGCAGTTTTCTCTCTAACTATGGCTACACCTTC
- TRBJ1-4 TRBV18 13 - CASSPHGNEKLFF TGTGCCAGCTCACCTCATGGGAATGAAAAACTGTTTTTT
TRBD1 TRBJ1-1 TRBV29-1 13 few CSVRGQGDTEAFF TGCAGCGTTAGAGGACAGGGAGACACTGAAGCTTTCTTT
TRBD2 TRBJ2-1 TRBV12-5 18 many CASGFLRLAGTDVNEQFF TGTGCTAGTGGTTTCCTTCGACTAGCGGGGACCGACGTGAATGAGCAGTTCTTC
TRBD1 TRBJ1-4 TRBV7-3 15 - CASSKRGTGGEKLFF TGTGCCAGCAGCAAACGCGGGACAGGGGGTGAAAAACTGTTTTTT
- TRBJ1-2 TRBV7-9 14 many CASSLVSGNYGYTF TGTGCCAGCAGCTTAGTCTCCGGTAACTATGGCTACACCTTC
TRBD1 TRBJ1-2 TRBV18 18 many CASSPFSVAGQGPVGYTF TGTGCCAGCTCACCATTCAGTGTCGCGGGACAGGGGCCCGTTGGCTACACCTTC
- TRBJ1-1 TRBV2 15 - CASRGGRSQNTEAFF TGTGCCAGCAGGGGAGGCCGAAGCCAGAACACTGAAGCTTTCTTT
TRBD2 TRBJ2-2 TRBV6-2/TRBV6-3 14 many CASLTSAGTGELFF TGTGCCAGCCTGACTAGCGCGGGCACCGGGGAGCTGTTTTTT
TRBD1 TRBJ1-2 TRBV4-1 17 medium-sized CASSQDWGTGGARGYTF TGCGCCAGCAGCCAAGATTGGGGGACAGGGGGCGCGAGGGGCTACACCTTC
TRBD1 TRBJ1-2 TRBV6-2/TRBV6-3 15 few CASSPGTAFNYGYTF TGTGCCAGCAGTCCCGGGACAGCTTTTAACTATGGCTACACCTTC
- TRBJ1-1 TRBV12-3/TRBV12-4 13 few CASSFIRVAEAFF TGTGCCAGCAGTTTCATCAGGGTCGCTGAAGCTTTCTTT
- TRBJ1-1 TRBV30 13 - CAWSVQGHLEAFF TGTGCCTGGAGTGTACAGGGTCACCTTGAAGCTTTCTTT
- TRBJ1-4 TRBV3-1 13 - CASRGGPNEKLFF TGTGCCAGCAGAGGAGGACCCAATGAAAAACTGTTTTTT
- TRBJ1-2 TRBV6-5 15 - CASSYTLGGGYGYTF TGTGCCAGCAGTTATACTCTAGGAGGGGGCTATGGCTACACCTTC
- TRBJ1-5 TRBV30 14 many CAWSVLRGNQPQHF TGTGCCTGGAGTGTACTCAGAGGCAATCAGCCCCAGCATTTT
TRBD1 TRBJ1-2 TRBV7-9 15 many CASSFRDRGFYGYTF TGTGCCAGCAGCTTCCGGGACAGGGGGTTCTATGGCTACACCTTC
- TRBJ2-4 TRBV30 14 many CAWSVDRQPDIQYF TGTGCCTGGAGTGTCGACCGACAGCCCGACATTCAGTACTTC
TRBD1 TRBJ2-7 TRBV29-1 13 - CSVEGTGGHEQYF TGCAGCGTTGAAGGGACAGGGGGCCACGAGCAGTACTTC
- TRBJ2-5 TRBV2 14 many CASSDGRHQETQYF TGTGCCAGCAGTGACGGCAGGCACCAAGAGACCCAGTACTTC
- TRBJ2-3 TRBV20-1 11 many CSARFADTQYF TGCAGTGCTAGATTCGCAGATACGCAGTATTTT
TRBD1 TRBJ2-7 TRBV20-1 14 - CSARQPGQTYEQYF TGCAGTGCTAGGCAACCGGGACAGACCTACGAGCAGTACTTC
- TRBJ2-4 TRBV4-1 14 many CASSPLGTGNIQYF TGCGCCAGCAGCCCCCTAGGCACGGGGAACATTCAGTACTTC
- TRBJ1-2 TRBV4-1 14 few CASRDAGTSYGYTF TGCGCCAGCAGGGATGCCGGGACATCGTACGGCTACACCTTC
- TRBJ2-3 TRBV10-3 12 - CAISEGSDTQYF TGTGCCATCAGTGAGGGGTCTGATACGCAGTATTTT
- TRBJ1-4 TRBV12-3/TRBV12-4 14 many CASSLGTTNEKLFF TGTGCCAGCAGTTTGGGGACTACTAATGAAAAACTGTTTTTT
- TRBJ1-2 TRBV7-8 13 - CASSLGVVYGYTF TGTGCCAGCAGCTTAGGAGTCGTATATGGCTACACCTTC
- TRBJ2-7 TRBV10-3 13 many CAISDGLSYEQYF TGTGCCATCAGCGACGGGCTTTCCTACGAGCAGTACTTC
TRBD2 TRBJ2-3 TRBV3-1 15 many CASSQRAGGSDTQYF TGTGCCAGCAGCCAGAGAGCGGGGGGATCAGATACGCAGTATTTT
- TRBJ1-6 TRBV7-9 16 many CASSPDALPYNSPLHF TGTGCCAGCAGCCCCGACGCTCTCCCCTATAATTCACCCCTCCACTTT
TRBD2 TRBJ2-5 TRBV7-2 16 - CASSPRLAGGAETQYF TGTGCCAGCAGCCCCCGACTAGCGGGGGGGGCGGAGACCCAGTACTTC
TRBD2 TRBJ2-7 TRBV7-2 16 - CASSPRVAGGPTEQYF TGTGCCAGCAGCCCGCGCGTAGCGGGGGGGCCGACTGAGCAGTACTTC
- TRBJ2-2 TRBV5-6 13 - CASSLMNTGELFF TGTGCCAGCAGCTTGATGAACACCGGGGAGCTGTTTTTT
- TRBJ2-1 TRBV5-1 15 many CASSLMASEGNEQFF TGCGCCAGCAGCTTGATGGCTAGCGAGGGGAATGAGCAGTTCTTC
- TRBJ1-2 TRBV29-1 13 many CSVDAFRGGGYTF TGCAGCGTTGATGCGTTTAGGGGCGGAGGCTACACCTTC
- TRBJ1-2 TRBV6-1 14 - CASSEVPRTRSYTF TGTGCCAGCAGTGAAGTTCCGAGGACGAGAAGCTACACCTTC
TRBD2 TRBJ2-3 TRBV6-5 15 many CASGLAGDSTDTQYF TGTGCCAGCGGACTAGCGGGGGACTCCACAGATACGCAGTATTTT
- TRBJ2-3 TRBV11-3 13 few CASSNWDSNTQYF TGTGCCAGCAGCAACTGGGACTCGAATACGCAGTATTTT
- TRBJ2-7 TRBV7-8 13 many CASSPRGGHEQYF TGTGCCAGCAGCCCCCGCGGGGGCCACGAGCAGTACTTC
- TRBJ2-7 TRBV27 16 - CASSLSRPTNSYEQYF TGTGCCAGCAGTTTATCGAGGCCGACCAACTCCTACGAGCAGTACTTC